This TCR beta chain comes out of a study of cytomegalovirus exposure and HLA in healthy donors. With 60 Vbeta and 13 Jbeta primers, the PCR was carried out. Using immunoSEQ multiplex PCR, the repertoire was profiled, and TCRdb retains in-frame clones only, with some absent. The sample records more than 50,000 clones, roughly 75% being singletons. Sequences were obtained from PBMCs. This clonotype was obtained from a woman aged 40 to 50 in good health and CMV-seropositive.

The CDR3 region has the DNA TGTGCCAGCAGCTTACTGTCGGGGTTTGGAAACACCATATATTTT. Translation gives CASSLLSGFGNTIYF. The chain combines TRBV11-2 with TRBJ1-3; no clear D gene. The length of the CDR3 is 15 residues. Germline V CDR1 and CDR2: SGHAT, FQNNGV. Trimming cost V 2 bases and J 3 bases, with 11 bases left between them.